This TCR beta chain was identified in a study of human thymus T cells. Thymus tissue was removed during corrective cardiac surgery. V gave up 3 bases and J gave up 1 base, with 12 bases separating them. This CDR3 is 15 amino acids long. From germline, CDR1 is LNHDA and CDR2 SQIVND (reference sequence). This clone was recorded only once. What it binds is not known. Overall study findings and caveats: Highly overlapping thymic repertoires in unrelated individuals were reported by related research.

Sequencing was performed with immunoSEQ multiplex PCR; in TCRdb, only in-frame clones are kept and a portion is missing. Here the sample spans some 120,000 clones, over 85% being singletons. The source is a boy in the first two years of life with a congenital heart defect but otherwise immunologically healthy. Sequenced input: thymus tissue. This chain joins TRBV19 and TRBJ2-5; D possibly corresponds to TRBD2 (5 bases). The chain's CDR3 is CASSMEDRPQETQYF. For the CDR3, the DNA is TGTGCCAGTAGTATGGAGGACCGACCCCAAGAGACCCAGTACTTC.